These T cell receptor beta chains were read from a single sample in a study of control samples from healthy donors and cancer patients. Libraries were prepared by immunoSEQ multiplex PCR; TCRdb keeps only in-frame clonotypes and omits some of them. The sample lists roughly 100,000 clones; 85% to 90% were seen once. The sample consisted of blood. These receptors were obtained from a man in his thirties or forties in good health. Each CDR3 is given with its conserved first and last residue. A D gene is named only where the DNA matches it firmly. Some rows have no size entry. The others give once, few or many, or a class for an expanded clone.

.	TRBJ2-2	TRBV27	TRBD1	CASSTTGATGELFF	TGTGCCAGCAGTACCACAGGGGCTACCGGGGAGCTGTTTTTT
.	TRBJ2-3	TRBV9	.	CASSVDSDTQYF	TGTGCCAGCAGCGTAGATTCAGATACGCAGTATTTT
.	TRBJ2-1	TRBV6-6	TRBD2	CASSYSGLAPYNEQFF	TGTGCCAGCAGTTACTCGGGACTAGCGCCTTATAATGAGCAGTTCTTC
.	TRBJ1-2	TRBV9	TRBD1	CASSADRGPYYGYTF	TGTGCCAGCAGCGCGGACAGGGGACCCTACTATGGCTACACCTTC
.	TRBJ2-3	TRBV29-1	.	CSVVNRVKSTDTQYF	TGCAGCGTTGTGAACAGGGTAAAAAGCACAGATACGCAGTATTTT
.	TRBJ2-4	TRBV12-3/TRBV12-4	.	CASSLLAKNIQYF	TGTGCCAGCAGTTTACTAGCCAAAAACATTCAGTACTTC
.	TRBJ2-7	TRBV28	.	CASCSSSYEQYF	TGTGCCAGCTGTAGCTCTTCCTACGAGCAGTACTTC
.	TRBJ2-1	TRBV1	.	CTSAFKIAGVGYNEQFF	TGCACCAGTGCGTTCAAGATAGCGGGAGTAGGCTACAATGAGCAGTTCTTC
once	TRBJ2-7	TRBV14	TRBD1	CASSQRGFASRDRAHYEQYF	TGTGCCAGCAGCCAACGCGGTTTCGCATCGCGGGACAGGGCGCACTACGAGCAGTACTTC
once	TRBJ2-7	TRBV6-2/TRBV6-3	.	CASSYRDGGYEQYF	TGTGCCAGCAGTTACCGGGACGGAGGTTACGAGCAGTACTTC
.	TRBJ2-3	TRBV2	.	CASSRTRTDTQYF	TGTGCCAGCAGTCGGACTCGCACAGATACGCAGTATTTT
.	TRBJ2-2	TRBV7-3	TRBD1	CASSLGQYTGELFF	TGTGCCAGCAGCTTGGGACAGTACACCGGGGAGCTGTTTTTT
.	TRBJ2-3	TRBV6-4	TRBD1	CASSDSAGGSTDTQYF	TGTGCCAGCAGTGACTCGGCAGGGGGCAGCACAGATACGCAGTATTTT
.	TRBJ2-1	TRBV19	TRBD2	CASSQQVGTITYNEQFF	TGTGCCAGTAGTCAGCAGGTCGGGACTATAACCTACAATGAGCAGTTCTTC
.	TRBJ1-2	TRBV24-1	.	CATSGLMENGYTF	TGTGCCACCAGTGGGTTAATGGAGAATGGCTACACCTTC